This TCR beta chain was identified during a study of blood T cell repertoires in COVID-19. Study overall: Samples taken during acute and convalescent COVID-19 were collected in the United States, Italy and Spain.

The CDR3 is 14 amino acids. Trimming pared 0 bases from V and 8 bases from J, leaving 14 bases between. Germline V gene sequence: CDR1 SGHDT, CDR2 YYEEEE. Assay used: immunoSEQ multiplex PCR; TCRdb lists only in-frame clones, some missing. The sample lists about 310,000 clones, about nine tenths seen once, with 1% in the top ten. The origin of this receptor is a man aged 50 or older with active or convalescent COVID-19. V and J are TRBV5-6 and TRBJ1-2; D remains ambiguous. Sequenced: peripheral blood. The CDR3 sequence is CASSLERRSGGYTF. Written as DNA, the CDR3 is TGTGCCAGCAGCTTGGAACGTCGGTCAGGCGGCTACACCTTC.